The 17 T cell receptor beta chains reported below all come from one sample, sequenced in a study of OX40 agonist ivuxolimab in advanced cancers. Generated by immunoSEQ multiplex PCR, the TCRdb table keeps only in-frame clones and is missing some. This sample has approximately 67,000 clones; 80% occur once, and the top ten carry around 8.2%. This specimen consisted of CD4+ or CD8+ T cells sorted from blood, obtained in a trial of the OX40 agonist ivuxolimab. The receptors derive from an adult with an advanced solid tumor such as melanoma, head and neck, liver or kidney cancer.

The rearrangement joins TRBV4-2 to TRBJ1-1; 8 bases line up with TRBD1. J was trimmed by 7 bases and V by 4 bases; bases with no gene match: 2. This CDR3 comprises 12 residues. Looked up from germline, CDR1 is LGHNA and CDR2 is YNFKEQ. The chain's CDR3 is CASSLQGDEAFF. The CDR3 coding sequence is TGTGCCAGCAGCCTACAGGGGGATGAAGCTTTCTTT.

This clone was seen once. This chain connects TRBV5-4 to TRBJ2-6, with 8 bases aligning to TRBD1. The CDR3 totals 16 residues. From germline, CDR1 is SGHNT and CDR2 YYREEE (reference sequence). V was clipped by 5 bases and J by 0 bases; unmatched bases: 4. In nucleotides, the CDR3 is TGTGCCAGCAGGCGACAGGGGATCTCTGGGGCCAACGTCCTGACTTTC. Residues: CASRRQGISGANVLTF.

The chain uses TRBV29-1 and TRBJ2-5; tentative D call: TRBD1 (6 bases). V was shortened by 6 bases and J by 4 bases, with 18 bases between the two germline ends. This CDR3 has 14 amino acids. Germline V gene lookup returns CDR1 SQVTM and CDR2 ANQGSEA. As DNA, the CDR3 is TGCAGCGTAGCTGGGACAAACTGGGGAGAGACCCAGTACTTC. It translates to CSVAGTNWGETQYF.

This rearrangement joins TRBV29-1 to TRBJ2-3; tentatively, D is TRBD2 (6 bases). The CDR3 spans 15 residues. In germline, CDR1 is SQVTM, CDR2 ANQGSEA. The V gene lost 0 bases and the J gene lost 1 base, with 11 bases spanning the gap. CDR3 in amino acids: CSVEDDVAGTDTQYF. The CDR3 DNA reads TGCAGCGTTGAAGATGATGTAGCGGGCACAGATACGCAGTATTTT.

This sequence joins TRBV5-1 and TRBJ1-2; D gene uncertain. V was trimmed by 4 bases and J by 2 bases, leaving 6 bases between them. Germline values: CDR1 SGHRS, CDR2 YFSETQ. The CDR3 loop spans 12 amino acids. The CDR3, as DNA: TGCGCCAGCAGCCCAGACAACTATGGCTACACCTTC. Encoded protein: CASSPDNYGYTF. Filled out from reference TRBV5-1 and TRBJ1-2, the complete variable domain reads KAGVTQTPRYLIKTRGQQVTLSCSPISGHRSVSWYQQTPGQGLQFLFEYFSETQRNKGNFPGRFSGRQFSNSRSEMNVSTLELGDSALYLCASSPDNYGYTFGSGTRLTVV.

This chain uses TRBV7-8 with TRBJ2-7; TRBD1 or TRBD2 may be the D gene (7 bases each). The germline gives CDR1 SGHVS, CDR2 FQNEAQ. This CDR3 contains 16 residues. Deletions cut 3 bases from V and 1 base from J, with 16 bases between. This CDR3 is CASSFFPGGESYEQYF. The CDR3 nucleotides read TGTGCCAGCAGCTTCTTTCCAGGGGGGGAATCCTACGAGCAGTACTTC.

This sequence joins TRBV2 and TRBJ1-1; D unresolved. CDR1 SNHLY and CDR2 FYNNEI come from the germline V gene. V was pared by 6 bases and J by 0 bases, with 8 bases between. This CDR3 comprises 13 residues. CDR3 coding DNA: TGTGCCAGCAGGTCAGACATGAACACTGAAGCTTTCTTT. Amino acid sequence: CASRSDMNTEAFF.

The genes are TRBV27 and TRBJ2-3, with a tentative D call TRBD2 (5 bases). The germline V and J ends were trimmed by 5 bases and 9 bases, with 18 bases remaining between them. The CDR3 is 14 residues long. Germline loops: CDR1 MNHEY, CDR2 SMNVEV (reference sequence). The CDR3 DNA reads as TGTGCCAGCAGTCCCCGGGGTAGCGTTGTGACGCAGTATTTT. Encoded protein: CASSPRGSVVTQYF.

V usage is TRBV19 and J usage is TRBJ2-6, with 7 nucleotides matching TRBD1. This CDR3 contains 15 residues. Per the germline V gene, CDR1 is LNHDA and CDR2 is SQIVND (reference sequence). V was clipped by 6 bases and J by 0 bases; unmatched bases: 2. The CDR3 protein is CASSRQGSGANVLTF. The CDR3 DNA reads as TGTGCCAGTAGCAGACAGGGCTCTGGGGCCAACGTCCTGACTTTC.

The gene calls are TRBV7-3 and TRBJ2-1; tentative D call: TRBD1 (6 bases). The CDR3 totals 16 residues. In germline, CDR1 is SGHTA, CDR2 FQGTGA. The ends were cut back, 5 bases at V and 2 bases at J, with 16 bases in the middle. CDR3 loop: CASSLSGAGAYNEQFF. The CDR3 bases are TGTGCCAGCAGCCTCAGCGGCGCAGGGGCCTACAATGAGCAGTTCTTC.

As DNA, the CDR3 is TGTGCCAGTAGTAAGAGGCCGGGACAGGGGGCCGGGGAGCTGTTTTTT. Translating it yields CASSKRPGQGAGELFF. This chain uses TRBV19 with TRBJ2-2, with 11 bases that match TRBD1. CDR1 LNHDA and CDR2 SQIVND come from the germline V gene (reference sequence). V lost 4 bases and J lost 6; bases outside the gene matches: 7. The CDR3 runs 16 residues. Combining the CDR3 with reference TRBV19 and TRBJ2-2 gives the whole variable domain DGGITQSPKYLFRKEGQNVTLSCEQNLNHDAMYWYRQDPGQGLRLIYYSQIVNDFQKGDIAEGYSVSREKKESFPLTVTSAQKNPTAFYLCASSKRPGQGAGELFFGEGSRLTVL.

The chain couples TRBV6-1 to TRBJ2-3; TRBD1 is a possible D gene (5 bases). Germline loops: CDR1 MNHNS, CDR2 SASEGT. There are 14 residues in the CDR3. V dropped 4 bases and J dropped 3 bases, with 11 bases sitting between them. CDR3 sequence reads: CASSGDAGTDTQYF. The CDR3 region has the DNA TGTGCCAGCAGTGGTGACGCAGGGACAGATACGCAGTATTTT.

This clone has only a few counts. V is TRBV20-1 and J is TRBJ2-1; D is unresolved. V was pared by 5 bases and J by 9 bases, with 8 bases between. Germline V gene data show CDR1 as DFQATT and CDR2 as SNEGSKA (reference sequence). This CDR3 is built from 10 residues. DNA for the CDR3: TGCAGTGCTTTCAGTGTTGAGCAGTTCTTC. The encoded protein is CSAFSVEQFF.

The J gene is TRBJ1-4, the V gene TRBV2, with no clear D. The CDR3 is 15 residues long. Trimming left V 3 bases short and J 0 bases short, with 8 bases between. CDR1 and CDR2 (germline): SNHLY, FYNNEI. CDR3 loop: CASSESAATNEKLFF. The CDR3 nucleotides are TGTGCCAGCAGTGAGTCCGCTGCAACTAATGAAAAACTGTTTTTT.

This chain links TRBV5-5 with TRBJ1-2; possible D gene TRBD1, 5 bases. The germline CDR1 and CDR2 sequences are SGHKS and YYEKEE (reference sequence). Trimming cost V 0 bases and J 6 bases, with 15 bases left between them. The length of the CDR3 is 15 residues. Written as DNA, the CDR3 is TGTGCCAGCAGCTTGGAGACCTCGTTAGGGGATGGCTACACCTTC. Amino acids: CASSLETSLGDGYTF.

The chain employs TRBV18 and TRBJ2-3; 7 bases agree with TRBD1. The trim removed 6 bases at V and 0 bases at J, leaving 3 bases unmatched. CDR3 length: 14 residues. Germline values: CDR1 KGHSH, CDR2 LQKENI. The CDR3 is CASSEGASTDTQYF. As DNA, the CDR3 is TGTGCCAGCTCCGAGGGGGCCAGCACAGATACGCAGTATTTT.

The V call is TRBV11-2, the J call TRBJ2-1; no reliable D call. Germline V gene lookup returns CDR1 SGHAT and CDR2 FQNNGV. The CDR3 loop spans 12 amino acids. Deletions cut 4 bases from V and 4 bases from J, with 5 bases between. CDR3 amino acids: CASSSVYNEQFF. In DNA, the CDR3 is TGTGCCAGCAGCTCGGTATACAATGAGCAGTTCTTC.